This T cell receptor (beta chain) was sequenced in a study of T cells in Graves' hyperthyroidism and ophthalmopathy. RNA transcripts provided the source from which TCR beta CDR3 regions were amplified. Primed by the HTBI set, a first-round RT-PCR was run on the TCR CDR3. TCRdb re-called the multiplex PCR reads with MiXCR, one entry per CDR3 protein. The sample holds 600,000 to 700,000 distinct CDR3 sequences; roughly 14% are singletons and the top ten take over 3.5%. Germline lookup yields CDR1 MNHEY and CDR2 SVGAGI. The length of the CDR3 is 15 residues. Germline trimming cut 4 bases from V and 11 bases from J; bases unmatched to any gene: 16. Ophthalmopathy patients had Clinical Activity Score at least 3, NOSPECS grade at least 4, duration under 3 months. The study left out patients who had uncontrolled infection, other autoimmune disease, pregnancy or lactation. Many counts were recorded for this clonotype.

J is TRBJ1-2 and V is TRBV6-5, with 7 bases aligning to TRBD1. The specimen was blood. The source of this sequence is a woman between 35 and 50 years old with Graves' ophthalmopathy. The CDR3 bases are TGTGCCAGCAGTTGGGGACAGTCGGGTACTATGCGTTACACCTTC. Protein sequence: CASSWGQSGTMRYTF.